The clone carrying this T cell receptor beta chain was found a few times. The antigen remains unidentified. MiXCR, run by TCRdb on the reads, gives a single entry per CDR3 protein. The data hold about 530,000 distinct CDR3 sequences, with 26% observed a single time. The data were obtained in a study of T cell repertoires in cytomegalovirus infection. Study summary: An indication of both CMV infection and matching HLA type came from public TCR beta signatures. Study results and caveats: In two of eight donors, the top clonotype was HLA-C-restricted CMV-specific. Individuals carrying CMV plus the relevant HLA were identified by cumulative frequency of public TCR beta families.

The CDR3 has 19 residues. Germline CDR1 and CDR2: MNHEY and SVGEGT. Trimming cost V 4 bases and J 1 base; bases outside gene matches: 9. The source material was PBMCs. The chain recombines TRBV6-2 or TRBV6-3 with TRBJ2-4, with 14 bases fitting TRBD2. This TCR was sampled from a human donor in good health (CMV status not recorded). Some clones in this sample may be carry-over from other donors' samples. The CDR3, as DNA: TGTGCCAGCAGTTTCCCGGGACTAGCGGGAGAAGAGGCCAAAAACATTCAGTACTTC. As protein: CASSFPGLAGEEAKNIQYF.